This T cell receptor (beta chain) came from a study of shared clonotypes between healthy human individuals. Looking at the study overall: The cohort had two women and a few men, ages 18 to 49. A donor's plate count was three for CD4 naive and three for CD4 memory; CD8 naive had two and CD8 memory one.

Both subsets, CD45RA+ naive and CD45RA-negative memory, were split from the CD4+ cells. Produced via immunoSEQ multiplex PCR; TCRdb's table is partial and in-frame only. The sample lists millions of clones, roughly 94% seen once, with more than 0.1% in the top ten. V lost 3 bases to trimming and J lost 0 bases, with 9 bases between them. Germline CDR1 SEHNR, CDR2 FQNEAQ (reference sequence). The CDR3 is made up of 14 amino acids. The genes are TRBV7-9 and TRBJ2-7; a possible D gene is TRBD2 (5 bases). The sample consisted of naive CD4+ T cells sorted from blood. Specified subset: CD45RA+ positively selected. This sequence originates from a man in his late teens or twenties in good health. CDR3 bases: TGTGCCAGCAGCTTTTTAACTAGCTCCTACGAGCAGTACTTC. This translates into CASSFLTSSYEQYF.